The T cell receptor beta chain described here comes from a study of cytomegalovirus exposure and HLA in healthy donors. Study observations and caveats: Most likely, a cluster of highly shared sequence variants arose as a sequencing artifact.

Donors sampled were nominally healthy, though unrecorded immune exposures were likely. A multiplex PCR was run with 60 Vbeta primers and 13 Jbeta primers. Authors' methods: Roughly 11 million shared chains were among the roughly 80 million unique TCR beta chains that a later analysis counted. This table comes from immunoSEQ multiplex PCR, and its TCRdb copy is limited to in-frame clones, with some not included. The D gene and trimming were derived from the DNA, and the V and J assignments and clone size from that table. The table lists approximately 190,000 clones. Remarks on this clone: What it recognizes is unknown.

CDR3 length: 19 amino acids. The TCR comes from a boy aged 5-17 years in good health and CMV-seronegative. Specimen: PBMCs. The chain combines TRBV21-1 with TRBJ1-3; TRBD1, the table's D call, lacks a check against the DNA. TRBV21-1 is listed as a pseudogene. The CDR3 is CASSKWGLQVGFSGNTIYF. The DNA of the CDR3 is TGTGCCAGCAGCAAATGGGGTCTACAGGTTGGATTTTCTGGAAACACCATATATTTT.